This T cell receptor beta chain originates from a study of shared clonotypes between healthy human individuals (dated by TCRdb to 2019 to 2021). Context from the whole study: The cohort comprised a couple of women and a few men aged 18 to 49 years. To increase sequencing depth and limit assay-specific biases, different laboratories used diverse techniques to prepare libraries and sequence TCR repertoires. Between about 0.8 and 9.5 billion PBMCs per donor were obtained by leukapheresis. To estimate repertoire size and how much clonotypes are shared between individuals, the study performed deep sequencing of blood TCR repertoires from a handful of healthy adults. For each donor, three plates each were used for CD4 naive and CD4 memory, two plates were used for CD8 naive, and one plate was used for CD8 memory. Broader findings and caveats from the paper: Incomplete sequencing was indicated by rarefaction of sorted-subset datasets, despite the large sequencing depth. Pairwise subsampling indicated that sequencing depth was expected to affect the degree of clonotype sharing among donors. Larger estimated clonotype richness was generally found for naive subsets than for memory subsets. The genetic and exposure-history diversity represented was limited by the small number of donors. Higher generation probabilities were observed for clonotypes shared by all four sorted-subset donors than for non-shared clonotypes. When a handful of donors were compared, the shared fraction of clonotypes was around 4.6% for naive CD4, around 4% for naive CD8, 2.3% for memory CD4, and about 0.36% for memory CD8. Sampling was restricted to blood, and TCR repertoires in tissue are likely to differ from TCR repertoires in blood.

The donors were healthy, HIV-negative adults who had no recently reported acute infections or vaccinations. Only Caucasian adults living in Nashville, Tennessee, USA were represented among the donors. CD4+ T cells were enriched by magnetic negative selection, after which naive cells were positively selected on CD45RA and the negative fraction was taken as the memory subset. Blood was collected by leukapheresis, and PBMCs were isolated by Ficoll-Histopaque density gradient centrifugation and then cryopreserved in liquid nitrogen vapor phase. Analytical flow cytometry was used to check the purity and quantity of every magnetically sorted T cell population. From each sorted fraction, genomic DNA was isolated and quantified by UV absorbance on a Nanodrop 2000c. This clone has only one observation. Its antigen is still unknown. No much larger clone exists at a distance of one base, and base qualities are not known. Other DNA variants within this sample encode the same CDR3.

Using the deep immunoSEQ assay, multiplex PCR amplified TCR CDR3 regions from genomic DNA. Extracted genomic DNA from each cell subset was spread evenly across all wells of several immunoSEQ 96-well plates, with each plate serving as a replicate. For sorted subsets, 200 to 250 ng of genomic DNA, equivalent to around 31,000 T cell genomes, went into each replicate PCR. Purified libraries were measured with a Qubit 3.0 fluorometer, size-checked on a Bioanalyzer 2100, and measured again with the KAPA Library Quantification kit. Every immunoSEQ 96-well plate was sequenced on a separate single-read 150-cycle Illumina NextSeq 550 flow cell. As for the original processing: Because the immunoSEQ output included only junctional sequences and no quality scores, the filtering could not be the same as the filtering used for full-length reads. Sequences were annotated with PyIR, a Python wrapper for IgBLAST v1.9, and V/J genes and CDR3 were assigned using IMGT germline references. Reads were removed for weak V/J assignments (E-value above 1e-6), missing CDR3, stop codons, out-of-frame junctions, or ambiguous translated residues. A V3J clonotype was defined by an identical inferred V gene, J gene, and CDR3 amino acid sequence. The percentage overlap between two repertoires was calculated by dividing the number of shared unique clonotypes by the size of the smaller repertoire. Repertoire richness was assessed with RTK rarefaction, the Chao1 estimator, and Recon v2.1 estimates of unobserved clonotypes. For all TCRbeta clonotypes obtained by the gDNA method from a few donors, generation probabilities were computed with OLGA. Not all clones reach the TCRdb copy of this immuneACCESS table, which keeps in-frame sequences only. Checked studies attribute under half of the gap to unresolved V genes and leave the rest unexplained. The V and J calls and clone size were taken over from that table, and D and trimming were inferred from the DNA. The table for this sample lists over 2 million clones; 95% of them were counted only once. In total, the top ten clones hold about 0.13% of the sample.

The CDR3 measures 13 amino acids from cysteine to phenylalanine. Only the CDR3 DNA is retained, 39 bases long and in frame from the first base. V is cut by 2 bases and J by 3 bases, and the space between the germline ends is 8 bases. CDR1 and CDR2 were assigned from the germline V gene as SGHRS and YFSETQ. The sample comprised naive CD4+ T cells sorted from blood. Sample cell subset or site, as interpreted from the label and publication: CD45RA+ positively selected. The chain is encoded by TRBV5-1 joined to TRBJ2-5; the best D guess is TRBD2, with 6 bases matching. This TCR was sampled from a man aged 18 to 29 in good health. The nucleotides read TGCGCCAGCAGCTTTAGCGGCAAAGAGACCCAGTACTTC. Translated, this gives CASSFSGKETQYF.